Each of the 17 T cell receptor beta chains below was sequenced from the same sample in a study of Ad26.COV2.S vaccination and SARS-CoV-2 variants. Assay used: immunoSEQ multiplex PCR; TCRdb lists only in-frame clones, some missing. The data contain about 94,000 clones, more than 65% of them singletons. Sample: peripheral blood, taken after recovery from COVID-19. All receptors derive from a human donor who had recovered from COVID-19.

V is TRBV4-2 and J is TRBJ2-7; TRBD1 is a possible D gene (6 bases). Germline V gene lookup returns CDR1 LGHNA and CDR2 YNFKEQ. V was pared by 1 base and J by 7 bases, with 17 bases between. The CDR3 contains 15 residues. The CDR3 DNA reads TGTGCCAGCAGCCAAGGGCCAGGGGTGGCAGTTGAGCAGTACTTC. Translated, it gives CASSQGPGVAVEQYF.

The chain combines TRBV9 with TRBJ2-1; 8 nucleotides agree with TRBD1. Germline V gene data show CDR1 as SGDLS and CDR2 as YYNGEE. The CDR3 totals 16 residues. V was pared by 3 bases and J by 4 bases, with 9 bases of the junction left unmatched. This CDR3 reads CASSGTTGALYNEQFF. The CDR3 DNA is TGTGCCAGCAGCGGAACGACAGGGGCCCTTTACAATGAGCAGTTCTTC. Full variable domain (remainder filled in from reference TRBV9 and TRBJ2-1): DSGVTQTPKHLITATGQRVTLRCSPRSGDLSVYWYQQSLDQGLQFLIQYYNGEERAKGNILERFSAQQFPDLHSELNLSSLELGDSALYFCASSGTTGALYNEQFFGPGTRLTVL.

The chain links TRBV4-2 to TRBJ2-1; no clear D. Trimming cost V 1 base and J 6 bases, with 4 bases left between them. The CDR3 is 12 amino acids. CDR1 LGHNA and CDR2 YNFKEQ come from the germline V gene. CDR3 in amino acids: CASSQGGNEQFF. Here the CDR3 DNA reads TGTGCCAGCAGCCAAGGGGGCAATGAGCAGTTCTTC.

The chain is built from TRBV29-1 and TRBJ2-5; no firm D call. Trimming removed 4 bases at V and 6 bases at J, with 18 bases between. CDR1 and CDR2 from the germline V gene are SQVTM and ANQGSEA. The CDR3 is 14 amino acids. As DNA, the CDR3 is TGCAGCGTTGCGCTGGGTCAGGTCGCGAAGACCCAGTACTTC. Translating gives CSVALGQVAKTQYF.

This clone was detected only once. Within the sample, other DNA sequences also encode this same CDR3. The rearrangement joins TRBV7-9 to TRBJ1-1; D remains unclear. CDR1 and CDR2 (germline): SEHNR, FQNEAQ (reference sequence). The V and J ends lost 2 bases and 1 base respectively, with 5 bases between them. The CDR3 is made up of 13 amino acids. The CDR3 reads CASSLSGNTEAFF. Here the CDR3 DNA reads TGTGCCAGCAGCTTATCCGGGAACACTGAAGCTTTCTTT.

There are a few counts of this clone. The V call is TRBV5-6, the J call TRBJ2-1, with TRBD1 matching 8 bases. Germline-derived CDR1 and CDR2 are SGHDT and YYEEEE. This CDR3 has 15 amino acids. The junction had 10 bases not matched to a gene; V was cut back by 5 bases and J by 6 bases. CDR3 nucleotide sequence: TGTGCCAGCAGTAATTTGGGACAGGAGGGCAATGAGCAGTTCTTC. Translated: CASSNLGQEGNEQFF.

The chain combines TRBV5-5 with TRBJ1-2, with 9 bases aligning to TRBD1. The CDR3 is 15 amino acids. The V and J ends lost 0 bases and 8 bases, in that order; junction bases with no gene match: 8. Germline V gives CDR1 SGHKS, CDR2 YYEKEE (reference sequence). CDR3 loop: CASSLEGDRAGGYTF. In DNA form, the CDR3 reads TGTGCCAGCAGCTTGGAGGGGGACAGGGCGGGAGGCTACACCTTC. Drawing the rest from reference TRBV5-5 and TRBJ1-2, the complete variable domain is DAGVTQSPTHLIKTRGQQVTLRCSPISGHKSVSWYQQVLGQGPQFIFQYYEKEERGRGNFPDRFSARQFPNYSSELNVNALLLGDSALYLCASSLEGDRAGGYTFGSGTRLTVV.

In DNA form, the CDR3 reads TGTGCCAGCAGATACGAGCAAAACATTCAGTACTTC. Protein sequence: CASRYEQNIQYF. The chain couples TRBV5-4 to TRBJ2-4; no clear D gene. CDR1 is SGHNT, CDR2 YYREEE, per germline (reference sequence). The CDR3 length is 12 residues. Trimming removed 5 bases from V and 5 bases from J, with 8 bases in between.

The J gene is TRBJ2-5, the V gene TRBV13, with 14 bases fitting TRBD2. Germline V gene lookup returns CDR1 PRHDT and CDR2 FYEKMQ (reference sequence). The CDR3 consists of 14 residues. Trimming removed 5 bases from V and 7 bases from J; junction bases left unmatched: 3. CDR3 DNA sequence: TGTGCCAGCAGCCAGACTAGCGGGAGGGTGACCCAGTACTTC. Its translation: CASSQTSGRVTQYF. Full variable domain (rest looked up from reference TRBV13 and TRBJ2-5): AAGVIQSPRHLIKEKRETATLKCYPIPRHDTVYWYQQGPGQDPQFLISFYEKMQSDKGSIPDRFSAQQFSDYHSELNMSSLELGDSALYFCASSQTSGRVTQYFGPGTRLLVL.

The CDR3 region is CASSDRRDSNEQFF. For the CDR3, the DNA is TGTGCCAGCAGTGATCGTCGGGACAGCAATGAGCAGTTCTTC. This chain links TRBV6-4 with TRBJ2-1; 7 bases agree with TRBD1. Losses at the gene ends were 3 bases for V and 6 bases for J; bases not matched to a gene: 5. The germline CDR1 and CDR2 sequences are MRHNA and SNTAGT. The CDR3 extends over 14 amino acids.

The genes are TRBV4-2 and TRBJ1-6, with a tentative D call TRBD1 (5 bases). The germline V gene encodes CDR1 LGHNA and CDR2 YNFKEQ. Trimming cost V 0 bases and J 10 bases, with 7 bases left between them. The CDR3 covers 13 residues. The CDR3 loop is CASSQDYRSPLHF. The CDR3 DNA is TGTGCCAGCAGCCAAGATTACAGGTCACCCCTCCACTTT.

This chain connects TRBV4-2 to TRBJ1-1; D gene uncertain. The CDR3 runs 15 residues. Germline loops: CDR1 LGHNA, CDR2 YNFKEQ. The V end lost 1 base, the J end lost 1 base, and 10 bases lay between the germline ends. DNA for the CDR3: TGTGCCAGCAGCCAAGTAGCGGAGGGGAACACTGAAGCTTTCTTT. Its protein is CASSQVAEGNTEAFF.

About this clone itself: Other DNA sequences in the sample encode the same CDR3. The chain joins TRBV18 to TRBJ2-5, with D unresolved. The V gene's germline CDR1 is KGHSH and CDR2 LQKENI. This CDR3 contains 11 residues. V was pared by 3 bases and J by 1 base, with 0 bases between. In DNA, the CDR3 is TGTGCCAGCTCACCCCAAGAGACCCAGTACTTC. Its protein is CASSPQETQYF.

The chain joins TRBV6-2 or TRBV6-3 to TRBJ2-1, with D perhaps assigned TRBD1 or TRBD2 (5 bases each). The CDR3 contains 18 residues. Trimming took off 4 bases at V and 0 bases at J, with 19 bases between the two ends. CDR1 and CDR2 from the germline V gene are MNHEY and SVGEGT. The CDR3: CASSSGPSGLRSYNEQFF. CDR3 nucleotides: TGTGCCAGCAGTTCGGGACCGTCGGGGCTCCGCTCCTACAATGAGCAGTTCTTC.

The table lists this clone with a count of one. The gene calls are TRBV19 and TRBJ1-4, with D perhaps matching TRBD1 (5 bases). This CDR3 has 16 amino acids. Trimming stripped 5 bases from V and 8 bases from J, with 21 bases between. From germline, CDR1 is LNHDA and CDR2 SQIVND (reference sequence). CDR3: CASSGLERGRQEKLFF. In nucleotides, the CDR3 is TGTGCCAGTAGTGGACTCGAGAGGGGAAGGCAGGAAAAACTGTTTTTT.

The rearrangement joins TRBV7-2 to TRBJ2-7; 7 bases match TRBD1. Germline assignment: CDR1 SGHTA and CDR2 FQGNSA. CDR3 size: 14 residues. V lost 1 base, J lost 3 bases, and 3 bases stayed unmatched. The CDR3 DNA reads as TGTGCCAGCAGCTTAGGGCCAGGGGGCTACGAGCAGTACTTC. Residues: CASSLGPGGYEQYF.

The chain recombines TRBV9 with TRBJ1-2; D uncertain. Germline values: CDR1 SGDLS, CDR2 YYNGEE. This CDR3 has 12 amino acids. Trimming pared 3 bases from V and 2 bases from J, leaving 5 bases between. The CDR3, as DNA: TGTGCCAGCAGCGAGGGCAACTATGGCTACACCTTC. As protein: CASSEGNYGYTF.